This TCR beta chain was profiled in a study of control samples from healthy donors and cancer patients. The CDR3 is 15 amino acids. V was pared by 6 bases and J by 2 bases, with 8 bases of the junction left unmatched. Germline CDR1 is MDHEN and CDR2 is SYDVKM. Data came from immunoSEQ multiplex PCR; TCRdb stores just in-frame clones and leaves some out. This sample has more than 70,000 clones, with 80% to 95% found just once. The TCR was taken from a woman in her 30s in good health. Sequencing was performed on blood. The chain recombines TRBV28 with TRBJ1-2; TRBD1 agrees at 8 bases. The CDR3, as DNA: TGTGCCAGCAGCTCTGACAGGGGAGGGAACTATGGCTACACCTTC. The encoded protein is CASSSDRGGNYGYTF.